The 32 T cell receptor beta chains below all came from one sample that was sequenced in a study of T cells in tuberculosis. As for time point: new active TB diagnosis, blood taken before or within 7 days of starting treatment. Sequenced by immunoSEQ multiplex PCR; TCRdb stores in-frame clones only, minus some. The repertoire consists of about 38,000 clones, with 94% occurring once and the leading ten covering almost 4.5%. Sequencing used PBMCs, obtained at tuberculosis diagnosis. The receptor set was obtained from an adult with tuberculosis.

The CDR3 DNA sequence: TGCAGCGTTGAATCCCGGGACAGGGGGCCCTACGAGCAGTACTTC. Translated, it gives CSVESRDRGPYEQYF. The chain carries TRBV29-1 and TRBJ2-7; 12 bases are a match to TRBD1. Germline assignment: CDR1 SQVTM and CDR2 ANQGSEA. Trimming cost V 2 bases and J 2 bases; bases outside gene matches: 4. This CDR3 has 15 residues.

The J gene is TRBJ2-5, the V gene TRBV6-5; possible D gene TRBD2, 6 bases. V was shortened by 4 bases and J by 5 bases, with 17 bases between the two germline ends. The germline V gene encodes CDR1 MNHEY and CDR2 SVGAGI. This CDR3 comprises 15 residues. The DNA for the CDR3 is TGTGCCAGCAGTTCCGAATACCGGGGGATCGAGACCCAGTACTTC. Protein product: CASSSEYRGIETQYF.

The chain uses TRBV6-4 and TRBJ1-1; D is ambiguous. The CDR3 has 13 amino acids. The V end lost 6 bases, the J end lost 1 base, and 9 bases lay between the germline ends. CDR1 is MRHNA and CDR2 is SNTAGT in the germline V gene. CDR3 loop: CASRRNKNTEAFF. The CDR3 nucleotides are TGTGCCAGCAGGAGGAACAAGAACACTGAAGCTTTCTTT.

The genes are TRBV13 and TRBJ1-3; D unresolved. CDR1 and CDR2 (germline): PRHDT, FYEKMQ (reference sequence). CDR3 size: 14 residues. V lost 3 bases, J lost 6 bases, and 12 bases lay in between. CDR3 DNA sequence: TGTGCCAGCAGCTTTAATCGCTTAGAAAACACCATATATTTT. Translation gives CASSFNRLENTIYF. Variable domain in full (rest from reference TRBV13 and TRBJ1-3): AAGVIQSPRHLIKEKRETATLKCYPIPRHDTVYWYQQGPGQDPQFLISFYEKMQSDKGSIPDRFSAQQFSDYHSELNMSSLELGDSALYFCASSFNRLENTIYFGEGSWLTVV.

The rearrangement uses TRBV19 and TRBJ1-3; maybe TRBD1 (5 bases). V was trimmed by 6 bases and J by 4 bases, leaving 10 bases between them. The germline CDR1 and CDR2 sequences are LNHDA and SQIVND (reference sequence). The CDR3 spans 13 residues. CDR3 nucleotides: TGTGCCAGTAGCACGACAGAGGGAAACACCATATATTTT. As protein: CASSTTEGNTIYF.

The V and J genes are TRBV5-1 and TRBJ1-1; D not certain. Trimming removed 5 bases at V and 1 base at J, with 12 bases between. The germline V gene has CDR1 SGHRS and CDR2 YFSETQ. This CDR3 comprises 14 residues. In DNA form, the CDR3 reads TGCGCCAGCAGATTCTTGTCACAGAACACTGAAGCTTTCTTT. Its translation: CASRFLSQNTEAFF. Full variable domain (outside the CDR3, taken from reference TRBV5-1 and TRBJ1-1): KAGVTQTPRYLIKTRGQQVTLSCSPISGHRSVSWYQQTPGQGLQFLFEYFSETQRNKGNFPGRFSGRQFSNSRSEMNVSTLELGDSALYLCASRFLSQNTEAFFGQGTRLTVV.

The chain is built from TRBV6-6 and TRBJ1-1; possibly TRBD1 for D (6 bases). V lost 5 bases and J lost 1, with 8 bases in between. Germline CDR1 is MNHNY and CDR2 is SVGAGI (reference sequence). There are 13 residues in the CDR3. CDR3 DNA sequence: TGTGCCAGCAGTAAGACAGGGAACACTGAAGCTTTCTTT. Protein sequence: CASSKTGNTEAFF.

This clone occurred a few times. The chain couples TRBV11-2 to TRBJ1-5; D might be TRBD1 (6 bases). CDR3 size: 13 residues. CDR1 is SGHAT, CDR2 FQNNGV, per germline. V was shortened by 5 bases and J by 7 bases, with 12 bases between the two germline ends. The chain's CDR3 is CASSAYRDQPQHF. CDR3 nucleotide sequence: TGTGCCAGCAGCGCATACAGGGACCAGCCCCAGCATTTT.

The count of this clone is one. V and J are TRBV6-5 and TRBJ2-1; 9 bases map to TRBD2. The CDR3 totals 16 residues. V trimming: 0 bases; J trimming: 6 bases; junction bases outside the gene matches: 6. Germline values: CDR1 MNHEY, CDR2 SVGAGI. The CDR3 sequence: CASSYSSGGLLNEQFF. The CDR3 nucleotides are TGTGCCAGCAGTTACTCGAGCGGGGGGTTGCTCAATGAGCAGTTCTTC.

The rearrangement links TRBV28 to TRBJ1-5, with TRBD1 as a possible D gene (5 bases). Deletions cut 4 bases from V and 4 bases from J, with 17 bases between. Germline CDR1 reads MDHEN; CDR2 reads SYDVKM. This CDR3 comprises 16 residues. The CDR3 here is CASSWGGEPPNQPQHF. DNA of the CDR3: TGTGCCAGCAGTTGGGGAGGGGAGCCCCCTAATCAGCCCCAGCATTTT. Full variable domain (missing parts from reference TRBV28 and TRBJ1-5): DVKVTQSSRYLVKRTGEKVFLECVQDMDHENMFWYRQDPGLGLRLIYFSYDVKMKEKGDIPEGYSVSREKKERFSLILESASTNQTSMYLCASSWGGEPPNQPQHFGDGTRLSIL.

The J gene is TRBJ2-7, the V gene TRBV15, with 9 bases lining up with TRBD1. J was trimmed by 4 bases and V by 5 bases; bases with no gene match: 3. Germline assignment: CDR1 LNHNV and CDR2 YYDKDF (reference sequence). The CDR3 length is 13 residues. In DNA, the CDR3 is TGTGCCACCAGCTTCGGACAGGGGTACGAGCAGTACTTC. This codes for CATSFGQGYEQYF. Combining the CDR3 with reference TRBV15 and TRBJ2-7 gives the whole variable domain DAMVIQNPRYQVTQFGKPVTLSCSQTLNHNVMYWYQQKSSQAPKLLFHYYDKDFNNEADTPDNFQSRRPNTSFCFLDIRSPGLGDTAMYLCATSFGQGYEQYFGPGTRLTVT.

This sequence joins TRBV5-6 and TRBJ1-5, with D uncertain. CDR1 SGHDT and CDR2 YYEEEE come from the germline V gene. The CDR3 consists of 15 residues. V lost 3 bases to trimming and J lost 6 bases, with 16 bases between them. The CDR3 DNA reads TGTGCCAGCAGCTCGTACCCTTCCGGGAGTCAGCCCCAGCATTTT. Its translation is CASSSYPSGSQPQHF. The full variable domain, in which reference TRBV5-6 and TRBJ1-5 provide the parts outside the CDR3, is DAGVTQSPTHLIKTRGQQVTLRCSPKSGHDTVSWYQQALGQGPQFIFQYYEEEERQRGNFPDRFSGHQFPNYSSELNVNALLLGDSALYLCASSSYPSGSQPQHFGDGTRLSIL.

This rearrangement joins TRBV7-2 to TRBJ2-1, with D unresolved. V was trimmed by 5 bases and J by 6 bases, leaving 11 bases between them. This CDR3 has 13 residues. Germline V CDR1 and CDR2: SGHTA, FQGNSA. CDR3 sequence: CASSPLGRNEQFF. As DNA, the CDR3 is TGTGCCAGCAGCCCCCTGGGCCGCAATGAGCAGTTCTTC.

The chain recombines TRBV5-1 with TRBJ1-2; D is undetermined. The CDR3 is 14 residues long. V was clipped by 2 bases and J by 5 bases, with 13 bases between them. CDR1 and CDR2 from the germline V gene are SGHRS and YFSETQ. The CDR3 DNA follows: TGCGCCAGCAGCTTTCTCCCAACCGGGTATGGCTACACCTTC. Its protein is CASSFLPTGYGYTF. The full variable domain, with the rest looked up from reference TRBV5-1 and TRBJ1-2, is KAGVTQTPRYLIKTRGQQVTLSCSPISGHRSVSWYQQTPGQGLQFLFEYFSETQRNKGNFPGRFSGRQFSNSRSEMNVSTLELGDSALYLCASSFLPTGYGYTFGSGTRLTVV.

This clone has only a few counts. The chain links TRBV28 to TRBJ1-5; 7 bases agree with TRBD1. This CDR3 is built from 17 residues. V shed 5 bases and J 1 base; nucleotides not matched to a gene: 11. Germline V gives CDR1 MDHEN, CDR2 SYDVKM. CDR3 bases: TGTGCCAGCAGTCACCGACAGGGAATGTGGAGCAATCAGCCCCAGCATTTT. Protein: CASSHRQGMWSNQPQHF.

The chain uses TRBV7-2 and TRBJ2-1, with 8 bases matching TRBD2. CDR3 size: 17 residues. Germline values: CDR1 SGHTA, CDR2 FQGNSA. V gave up 1 base and J gave up 4 bases; unmatched junction bases: 9. The CDR3 here is CASSLVVSGGPYNEQFF. CDR3 sequence (DNA): TGTGCCAGCAGCTTAGTGGTGAGCGGGGGTCCGTACAATGAGCAGTTCTTC.

The chain is built from TRBV7-2 and TRBJ1-1, with D tentatively TRBD1 (5 bases). This CDR3 is 16 amino acids long. Germline V gives CDR1 SGHTA, CDR2 FQGNSA. Between the trimmed V and J ends, which lost 3 bases and 0 bases, there was a span of 14 bases. CDR3 protein: CASSLGRGWVNTEAFF. The CDR3 bases are TGTGCCAGCAGCTTGGGGAGGGGCTGGGTGAACACTGAAGCTTTCTTT.

This rearrangement joins TRBV29-1 to TRBJ1-1, with a tentative D call TRBD1 (6 bases). This CDR3 spans 12 amino acids. In germline, CDR1 is SQVTM, CDR2 ANQGSEA. This CDR3 is CTAGVTNTEAFF. CDR3 sequence (DNA): TGCACCGCAGGGGTTACGAACACTGAAGCTTTCTTT.

The V gene is TRBV10-1, the J gene TRBJ1-1, with TRBD1 as a possible D gene (6 bases). Trimming stripped 8 bases from V and 2 bases from J, with 12 bases between. Per the germline V gene, CDR1 is WNHNN and CDR2 is SYGVQD (reference sequence). There are 13 residues in the CDR3. CDR3: CASSDRFNTEAFF. Written as DNA, the CDR3 is TGCGCCAGCTCTGACAGGTTTAACACTGAAGCTTTCTTT.

V and J are TRBV10-3 and TRBJ1-2; 8 bases are a match to TRBD1. Germline V gives CDR1 ENHRY, CDR2 SYGVKD. Trimming removed 11 bases from V and 3 bases from J; junction bases left unmatched: 8. There are 13 residues in the CDR3. This CDR3 reads CAVQGAADYGYTF. Here the CDR3 DNA reads TGTGCCGTGCAGGGGGCTGCGGACTATGGCTACACCTTC.

The chain couples TRBV7-2 to TRBJ2-2; 10 positions match TRBD2. Germline CDR1 is SGHTA and CDR2 is FQGNSA. Germline trimming cut 5 bases from V and 8 bases from J; bases unmatched to any gene: 11. The CDR3 is made up of 16 amino acids. The CDR3 spells CASSPHSGGAAGELFF. The DNA for the CDR3 is TGTGCCAGCAGCCCCCACAGCGGGGGGGCTGCTGGGGAGCTGTTTTTT.

The chain couples TRBV9 to TRBJ2-1; 13 bases line up with TRBD2. Germline V gene sequence: CDR1 SGDLS, CDR2 YYNGEE. V was clipped by 0 bases and J by 1 base; unmatched bases: 7. This CDR3 region has 19 residues. Here the CDR3 reads CASSVGLAGGVPSYNEQFF. In nucleotides, the CDR3 is TGTGCCAGCAGCGTAGGACTAGCGGGGGGCGTACCTTCCTACAATGAGCAGTTCTTC. The full variable domain, completed using reference TRBV9 and TRBJ2-1, is DSGVTQTPKHLITATGQRVTLRCSPRSGDLSVYWYQQSLDQGLQFLIQYYNGEERAKGNILERFSAQQFPDLHSELNLSSLELGDSALYFCASSVGLAGGVPSYNEQFFGPGTRLTVL.

The chain employs TRBV20-1 and TRBJ1-1; D unresolved. This CDR3 contains 11 residues. Germline assignment: CDR1 DFQATT and CDR2 SNEGSKA (reference sequence). Trimming took off 5 bases at V and 6 bases at J, with 10 bases between the two ends. The CDR3 DNA is TGCAGTGCTTCCGCGGGCCCTGAAGCTTTCTTT. Translated, it gives CSASAGPEAFF.

The rearrangement links TRBV5-1 to TRBJ2-7, with 10 bases aligning to TRBD1. Losses at the gene ends were 0 bases for V and 9 bases for J; bases not matched to a gene: 6. CDR1 SGHRS and CDR2 YFSETQ come from the germline V gene. This CDR3 comprises 14 residues. DNA for the CDR3: TGCGCCAGCAGCTTGGCCGGGACAGGGGACGGGCAGTACTTC. It translates to CASSLAGTGDGQYF.

V and J are TRBV11-2 and TRBJ2-5, with 7 bases fitting TRBD2. CDR1 is SGHAT, CDR2 FQNNGV, per germline. This CDR3 region has 14 residues. The ends lost 3 bases at V and 5 bases at J; junction bases unmatched: 6. This CDR3 reads CASSLLTSLETQYF. The CDR3 DNA reads as TGTGCCAGCAGCTTGTTGACTAGCCTGGAGACCCAGTACTTC.

The count of this clone is one. The J gene is TRBJ1-6, the V gene TRBV7-8; the match to TRBD1 covers 8 bases. The CDR3 runs 14 residues. The J segment lost 13 bases and the V segment lost 2 bases, leaving 7 bases of the junction unmatched. CDR1 and CDR2 from the germline V gene are SGHVS and FQNEAQ. The CDR3 reads CASSLQGAGGPLHF. The CDR3 nucleotides read TGTGCCAGCAGCTTACAGGGGGCAGGGGGTCCCCTCCACTTT. Supplemented by reference TRBV7-8 and TRBJ1-6, the full variable domain reads GAGVSQSPRYKVAKRGQDVALRCDPISGHVSLFWYQQALGQGPEFLTYFQNEAQLDKSGLPSDRFFAERPEGSVSTLKIQRTQQEDSAVYLCASSLQGAGGPLHFGNGTRLTVT.

The rearrangement joins TRBV5-5 to TRBJ1-5; unclear D gene. This CDR3 spans 13 amino acids. The V gene lost 2 bases and the J gene lost 6 bases, with 9 bases spanning the gap. CDR1 is SGHKS, CDR2 YYEKEE, per germline (reference sequence). CDR3 sequence reads: CASSFTPPQPQHF. CDR3 sequence (DNA): TGTGCCAGCAGCTTCACTCCCCCTCAGCCCCAGCATTTT.

CDR3 amino acids: CASTRLAGGLGDTQYF. The CDR3 nucleotides read TGTGCCAGCACCAGACTAGCGGGGGGGCTTGGAGATACGCAGTATTTT. The chain uses TRBV11-2 and TRBJ2-3; 14 bases align to TRBD2. Germline CDR1 is SGHAT and CDR2 is FQNNGV. V dropped 7 bases and J dropped 5; count of bases not matched to a gene: 8. The CDR3 consists of 16 residues.

This chain links TRBV5-6 with TRBJ1-2; 8 nucleotides match TRBD1. Losses at the gene ends were 6 bases for V and 0 bases for J; bases not matched to a gene: 7. The germline gives CDR1 SGHDT, CDR2 YYEEEE. There are 15 residues in the CDR3. The chain's CDR3 is CASIGTGLANYGYTF. CDR3 bases: TGTGCCAGCATAGGGACAGGTCTGGCTAACTATGGCTACACCTTC.

The chain is built from TRBV19 and TRBJ1-1; 7 positions match TRBD1. The J segment lost 2 bases and the V segment lost 3 bases, leaving 3 bases of the junction unmatched. The germline V gene encodes CDR1 LNHDA and CDR2 SQIVND (reference sequence). The CDR3 runs 14 residues. The CDR3 protein is CASSIGTENTEAFF. The DNA of the CDR3 is TGTGCCAGTAGTATTGGGACAGAAAACACTGAAGCTTTCTTT.

The chain uses TRBV5-4 and TRBJ1-3, with a weak D call TRBD1 (6 bases). CDR1 SGHNT and CDR2 YYREEE come from the germline V gene (reference sequence). CDR3 length: 13 amino acids. V was trimmed by 4 bases and J by 4 bases, leaving 9 bases between them. The CDR3 loop reads CASSRGTGNTIYF. CDR3 nucleotide sequence: TGTGCCAGCAGCCGTGGGACAGGAAACACCATATATTTT.

As regards this clone: This likely comes from a read error, as the CDR3 has no conserved phenylalanine or tryptophan at its end. The DNA is left out, because the CDR3 cannot be placed on it with certainty; the CDR3 is given as TCRdb lists it. The genes are TRBV6-1 and TRBJ1-2; the listed D gene, TRBD1, was not tested against the DNA. The CDR3 comprises 14 residues, both ends counted. Per germline, CDR1 MNHNS and CDR2 SASEGT. This CDR3 reads CASSERRQSTPLFG.